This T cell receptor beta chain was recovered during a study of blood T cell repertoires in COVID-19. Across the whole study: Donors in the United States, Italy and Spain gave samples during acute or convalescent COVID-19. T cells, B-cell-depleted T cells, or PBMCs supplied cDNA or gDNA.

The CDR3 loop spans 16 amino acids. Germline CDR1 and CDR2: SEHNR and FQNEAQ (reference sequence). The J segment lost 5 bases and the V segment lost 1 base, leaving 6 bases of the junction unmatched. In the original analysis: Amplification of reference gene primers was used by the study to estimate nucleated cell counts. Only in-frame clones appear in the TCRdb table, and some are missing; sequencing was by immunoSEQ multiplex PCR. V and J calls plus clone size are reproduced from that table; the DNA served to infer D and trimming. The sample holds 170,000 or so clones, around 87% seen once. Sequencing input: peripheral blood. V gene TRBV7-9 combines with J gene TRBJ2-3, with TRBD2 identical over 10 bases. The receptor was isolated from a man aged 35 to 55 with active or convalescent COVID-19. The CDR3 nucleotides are TGTGCCAGCAGCTTAGAGAAGCGGGGGGGCGAAGATACGCAGTATTTT. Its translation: CASSLEKRGGEDTQYF.